This TCR beta chain appears in the sequencing data of a study of post-analysis software for immune sequencing data. TCR beta libraries were prepared from cDNA with unique molecular identifiers. Using its own MiXCR run on the PCR reads, TCRdb lists one record per CDR3 protein. The sample lists 550,000 to 700,000 distinct CDR3 sequences; 44% were seen once. As to this clonotype: Its specificity is not known.

The trim removed 6 bases at V and 6 bases at J, leaving 9 bases unmatched. CDR3 length: 13 amino acids. CDR1 is SQVTM, CDR2 ANQGSEA, per germline. Points from the study as a whole: Compared with controls, patients showed significantly lower normalized Chao1 diversity. Several TRBV segments (TRBV5-6, TRBV5-1 and TRBV20-1 among them) occurred more frequently in patients than in controls.

This sequence joins TRBV29-1 and TRBJ2-7; 9 bases map to TRBD1. This TCR derives from a girl aged 10-17 years with multiple sclerosis. The source material was blood. The CDR3 coding sequence is TGCAGCGTCGACGGGGACAGGGTGGGCGAGCAGTACTTC. It codes for CSVDGDRVGEQYF.